The 2 T cell receptor beta chains listed next were all sequenced from one sample in a study of Graves' ophthalmopathy and Graves' hyperthyroidism. Investigators amplified TCR beta CDR3 regions from RNA transcripts. Second-round multiplex PCR came after first-round RT-PCR with HTBI primers. TCRdb itself ran the multiplex PCR reads through MiXCR, one entry per CDR3 protein. Seen here are about 400,000 distinct CDR3 sequences, roughly 20% observed once, and the top ten hold approximately 3%. The source material was peripheral blood. Source of these receptors: a woman younger than 35 with stable Graves' hyperthyroidism.

This clonotype came up many times. The chain uses TRBV2 and TRBJ2-5, with 15 bases matching TRBD2. This CDR3 spans 17 amino acids. V lost 6 bases and J lost 5; bases outside the gene matches: 10. CDR1 SNHLY and CDR2 FYNNEI come from the germline V gene. Written as DNA, the CDR3 is TGTGCCAGCAGAGTGGGACTAGCGGGAGGTTCGGGGGAGACCCAGTACTTC. This codes for CASRVGLAGGSGETQYF.

This clonotype was found many times. The gene calls are TRBV10-3 and TRBJ1-3; D remains unclear. Germline CDR1 is ENHRY and CDR2 is SYGVKD. This CDR3 has 12 residues. Trimming removed 7 bases at V and 4 bases at J, with 8 bases between. The CDR3 here is CAIKEIGNTIYF. DNA for the CDR3: TGTGCCATCAAAGAAATCGGAAACACCATATATTTT.